This T cell receptor (beta chain) was sequenced for a study of T cells after yellow fever vaccination. V trimming: 2 bases; J trimming: 0 bases; junction bases outside the gene matches: 10. There are 18 residues in the CDR3. Germline V gene data show CDR1 as SGHTA and CDR2 as FQGTGA. This clonotype was observed a few times. TCRdb fed the 5' RACE reads into MiXCR, producing one record per CDR3 protein. The data hold roughly 74,000 distinct CDR3 sequences, with roughly 7.4% observed a single time. The genes are TRBV7-3 and TRBJ2-1; 7 nucleotides agree with TRBD2. The receptor was derived from a man in his late teens or twenties who received the YFV17D yellow fever vaccine. The sequencing used CD8+ T cells sorted from PBMCs, collected about 5 days after the first yellow fever vaccination. The CDR3 protein is CASSLGALARSSYNEQFF. The CDR3 DNA reads as TGTGCCAGCAGCTTAGGGGCACTAGCGCGGAGCTCCTACAATGAGCAGTTCTTC.